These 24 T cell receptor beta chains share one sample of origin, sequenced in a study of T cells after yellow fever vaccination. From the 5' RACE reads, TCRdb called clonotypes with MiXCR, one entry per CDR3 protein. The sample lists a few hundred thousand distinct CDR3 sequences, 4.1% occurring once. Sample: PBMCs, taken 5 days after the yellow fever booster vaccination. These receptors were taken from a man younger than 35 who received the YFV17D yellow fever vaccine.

This chain's CDR3 is CASNVAGGSTDTQYF. CDR3 nucleotides: TGTGCCAGCAATGTAGCGGGGGGGTCCACAGATACGCAGTATTTT. This chain uses TRBV25-1 with TRBJ2-3; 11 bases line up with TRBD2. CDR1 is MGHDK, CDR2 SYGVNS, per germline. V trimming: 7 bases; J trimming: 2 bases; junction bases outside the gene matches: 5. This CDR3 spans 15 amino acids.

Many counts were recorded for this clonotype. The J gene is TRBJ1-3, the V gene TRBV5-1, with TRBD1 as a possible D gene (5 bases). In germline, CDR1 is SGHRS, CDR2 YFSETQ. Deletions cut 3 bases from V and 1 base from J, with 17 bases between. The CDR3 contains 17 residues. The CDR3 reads CASSSVGQGVSGNTIYF. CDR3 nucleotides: TGCGCCAGCAGCTCCGTCGGGCAGGGAGTGTCTGGAAACACCATATATTTT.

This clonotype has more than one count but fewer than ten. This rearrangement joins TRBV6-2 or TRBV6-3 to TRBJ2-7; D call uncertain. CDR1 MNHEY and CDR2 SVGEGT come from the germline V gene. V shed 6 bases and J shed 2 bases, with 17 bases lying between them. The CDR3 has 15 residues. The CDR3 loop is CASSNGDVGPYEQYF. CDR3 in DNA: TGTGCCAGCAGCAACGGCGACGTTGGCCCCTACGAGCAGTACTTC.

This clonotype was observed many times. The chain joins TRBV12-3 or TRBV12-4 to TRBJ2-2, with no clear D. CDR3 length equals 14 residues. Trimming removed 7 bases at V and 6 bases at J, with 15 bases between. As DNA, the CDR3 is TGTGCCAGCATAGCAGGCGTTGGCGCCGGGGAGCTGTTTTTT. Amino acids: CASIAGVGAGELFF.

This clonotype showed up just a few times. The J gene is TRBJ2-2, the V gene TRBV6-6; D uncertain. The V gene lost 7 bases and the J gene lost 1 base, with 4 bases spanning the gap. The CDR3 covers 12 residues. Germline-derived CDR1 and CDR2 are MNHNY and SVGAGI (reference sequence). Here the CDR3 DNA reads TGTGCCAGCACCGGGAACACCGGGGAGCTGTTTTTT. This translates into CASTGNTGELFF.

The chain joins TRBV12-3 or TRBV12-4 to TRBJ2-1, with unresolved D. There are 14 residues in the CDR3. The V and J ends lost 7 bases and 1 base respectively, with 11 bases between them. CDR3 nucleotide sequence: TGTGCCAGCACCCTGGGATTTTCCTACAATGAGCAGTTCTTC. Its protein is CASTLGFSYNEQFF.

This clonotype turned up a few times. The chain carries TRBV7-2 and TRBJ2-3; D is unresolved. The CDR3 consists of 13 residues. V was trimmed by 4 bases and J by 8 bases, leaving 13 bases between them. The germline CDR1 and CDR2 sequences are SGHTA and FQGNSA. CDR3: CASSSKGWGTQYF. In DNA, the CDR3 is TGTGCCAGCAGCTCGAAAGGGTGGGGTACGCAGTATTTT. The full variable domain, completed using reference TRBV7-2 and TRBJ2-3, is GAGVSQSPSNKVTEKGKDVELRCDPISGHTALYWYRQSLGQGLEFLIYFQGNSAPDKSGLPSDRFSAERTGGSVSTLTIQRTQQEDSAVYLCASSSKGWGTQYFGPGTRLTVL.

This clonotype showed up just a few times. CDR3 bases: TGTGCCAGCAGTTTATCGGGTCAGGGACCCTACGAGCAGTACTTC. Amino acid sequence: CASSLSGQGPYEQYF. This chain joins TRBV27 and TRBJ2-7; D possibly matches TRBD1 or TRBD2 (5 bases each). CDR3 size: 15 residues. V lost 0 bases, J lost 2 bases, and 11 bases lay in between. Germline V CDR1 and CDR2: MNHEY, SMNVEV (reference sequence).

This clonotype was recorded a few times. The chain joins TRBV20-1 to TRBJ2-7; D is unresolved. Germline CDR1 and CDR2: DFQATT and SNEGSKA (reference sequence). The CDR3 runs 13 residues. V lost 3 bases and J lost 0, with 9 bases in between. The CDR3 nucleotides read TGCAGTGCTAGGTCCCAGACCTCCTACGAGCAGTACGTC. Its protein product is CSARSQTSYEQYV.

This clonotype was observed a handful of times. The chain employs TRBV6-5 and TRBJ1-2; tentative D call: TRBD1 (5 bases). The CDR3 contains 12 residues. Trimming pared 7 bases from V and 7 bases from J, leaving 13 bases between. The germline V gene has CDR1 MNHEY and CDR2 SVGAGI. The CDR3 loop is CASTRRGGGYTF. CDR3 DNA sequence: TGTGCCAGCACCAGAAGGGGCGGTGGCTACACCTTC.

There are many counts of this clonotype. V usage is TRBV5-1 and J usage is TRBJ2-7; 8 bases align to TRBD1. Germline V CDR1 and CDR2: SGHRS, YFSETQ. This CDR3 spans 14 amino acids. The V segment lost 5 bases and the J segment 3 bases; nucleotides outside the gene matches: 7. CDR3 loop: CASSSGTGDYEQYF. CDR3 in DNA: TGCGCCAGCAGTTCCGGGACAGGCGACTACGAGCAGTACTTC.

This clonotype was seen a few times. The CDR3 reads CAISELDDTQYF. In DNA, the CDR3 is TGTGCCATCAGTGAGCTCGACGATACGCAGTATTTT. The chain combines TRBV10-3 with TRBJ2-3; the D is unclear. The CDR3 is made up of 12 amino acids. The ends were cut back, 2 bases at V and 6 bases at J, with 6 bases in the middle. In germline, CDR1 is ENHRY, CDR2 SYGVKD.

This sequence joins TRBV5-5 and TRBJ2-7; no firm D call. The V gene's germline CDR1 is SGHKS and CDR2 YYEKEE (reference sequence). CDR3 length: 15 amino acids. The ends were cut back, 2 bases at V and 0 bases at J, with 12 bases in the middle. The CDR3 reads CASSFRVYGSYEQYF. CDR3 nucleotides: TGTGCCAGCAGCTTTCGGGTGTATGGCTCCTACGAGCAGTACTTC.

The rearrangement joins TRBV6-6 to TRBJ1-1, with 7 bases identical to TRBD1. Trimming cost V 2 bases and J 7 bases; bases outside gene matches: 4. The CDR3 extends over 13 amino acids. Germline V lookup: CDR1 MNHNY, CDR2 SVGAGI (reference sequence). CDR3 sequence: CASSYGQVHEAFF. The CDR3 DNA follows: TGTGCCAGCAGTTACGGACAGGTACATGAAGCTTTCTTT.

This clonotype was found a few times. CDR3: CASSPATGGYAEAFF. The CDR3 DNA reads TGTGCCAGCTCACCCGCGACAGGGGGCTACGCTGAAGCTTTCTTT. The chain recombines TRBV18 with TRBJ1-1, with 10 bases that match TRBD1. Trimming cost V 3 bases and J 6 bases; bases outside gene matches: 7. Looked up from germline, CDR1 is KGHSH and CDR2 is LQKENI. The length of the CDR3 is 15 residues.

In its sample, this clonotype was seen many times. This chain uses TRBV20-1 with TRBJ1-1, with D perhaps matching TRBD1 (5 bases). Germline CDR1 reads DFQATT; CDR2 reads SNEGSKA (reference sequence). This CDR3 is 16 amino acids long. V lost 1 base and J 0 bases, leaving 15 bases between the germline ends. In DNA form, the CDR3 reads TGCAGTGCTAGAGCAGGGATTCAGACCCTGAACACTGAAGCTTTCTTT. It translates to CSARAGIQTLNTEAFF.

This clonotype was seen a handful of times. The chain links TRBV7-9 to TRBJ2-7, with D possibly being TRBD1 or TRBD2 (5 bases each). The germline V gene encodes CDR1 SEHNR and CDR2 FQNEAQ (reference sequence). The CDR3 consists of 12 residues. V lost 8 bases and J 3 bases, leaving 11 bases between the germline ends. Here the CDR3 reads CASPGQVYEQYF. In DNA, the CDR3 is TGTGCCAGCCCGGGGCAGGTCTACGAGCAGTACTTC.

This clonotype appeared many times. CDR3 region: CSAAASLYGYTF. The CDR3 nucleotides read TGCAGTGCGGCAGCCAGCCTTTATGGCTACACCTTC. V usage is TRBV20-1 and J usage is TRBJ1-2; D remains unclear. Trimming removed 6 bases at V and 5 bases at J, with 13 bases between. In germline, CDR1 is DFQATT, CDR2 SNEGSKA (reference sequence). The CDR3 is 12 residues long.

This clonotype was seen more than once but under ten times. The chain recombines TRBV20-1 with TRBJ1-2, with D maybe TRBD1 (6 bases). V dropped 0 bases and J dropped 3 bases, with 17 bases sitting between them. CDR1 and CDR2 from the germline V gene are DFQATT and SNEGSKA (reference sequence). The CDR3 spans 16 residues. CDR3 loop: CSARDLRGAGDYGYTF. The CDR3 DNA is TGCAGTGCTAGAGATTTACGGGGGGCAGGTGACTATGGCTACACCTTC.

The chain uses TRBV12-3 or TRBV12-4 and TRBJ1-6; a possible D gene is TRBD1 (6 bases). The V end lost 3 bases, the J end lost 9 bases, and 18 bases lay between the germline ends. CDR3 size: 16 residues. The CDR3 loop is CASSFSTFGGASPLHF. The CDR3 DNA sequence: TGTGCCAGCAGTTTCTCCACTTTTGGGGGGGCTTCACCCCTCCACTTT.

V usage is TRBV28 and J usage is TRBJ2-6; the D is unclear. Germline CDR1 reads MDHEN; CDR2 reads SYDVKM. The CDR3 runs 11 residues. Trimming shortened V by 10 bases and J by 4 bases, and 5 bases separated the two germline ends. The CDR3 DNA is TGTGCCACTTGGGGGGCCAACGTCCTGACTTTC. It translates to CATWGANVLTF.

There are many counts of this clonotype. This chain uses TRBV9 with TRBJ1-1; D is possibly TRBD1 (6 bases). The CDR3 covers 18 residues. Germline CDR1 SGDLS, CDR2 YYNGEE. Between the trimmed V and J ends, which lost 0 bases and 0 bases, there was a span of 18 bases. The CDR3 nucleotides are TGTGCCAGCAGCGTAGCCGGGGGGGCAGAAATAATGAACACTGAAGCTTTCTTT. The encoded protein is CASSVAGGAEIMNTEAFF.

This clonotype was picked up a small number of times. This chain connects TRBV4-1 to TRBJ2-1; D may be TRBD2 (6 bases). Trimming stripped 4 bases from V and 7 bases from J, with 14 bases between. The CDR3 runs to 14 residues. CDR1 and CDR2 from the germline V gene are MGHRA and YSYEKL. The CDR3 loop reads CASSPGGSGNEQFF. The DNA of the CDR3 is TGCGCCAGCAGCCCTGGGGGGAGTGGGAATGAGCAGTTCTTC.

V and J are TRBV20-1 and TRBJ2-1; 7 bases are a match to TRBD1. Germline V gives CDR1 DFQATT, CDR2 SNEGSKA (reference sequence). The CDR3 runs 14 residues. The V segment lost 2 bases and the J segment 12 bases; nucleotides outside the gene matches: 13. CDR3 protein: CSARSGTEPARQFF. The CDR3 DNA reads TGCAGTGCTAGATCCGGGACAGAGCCTGCGCGGCAGTTCTTC.